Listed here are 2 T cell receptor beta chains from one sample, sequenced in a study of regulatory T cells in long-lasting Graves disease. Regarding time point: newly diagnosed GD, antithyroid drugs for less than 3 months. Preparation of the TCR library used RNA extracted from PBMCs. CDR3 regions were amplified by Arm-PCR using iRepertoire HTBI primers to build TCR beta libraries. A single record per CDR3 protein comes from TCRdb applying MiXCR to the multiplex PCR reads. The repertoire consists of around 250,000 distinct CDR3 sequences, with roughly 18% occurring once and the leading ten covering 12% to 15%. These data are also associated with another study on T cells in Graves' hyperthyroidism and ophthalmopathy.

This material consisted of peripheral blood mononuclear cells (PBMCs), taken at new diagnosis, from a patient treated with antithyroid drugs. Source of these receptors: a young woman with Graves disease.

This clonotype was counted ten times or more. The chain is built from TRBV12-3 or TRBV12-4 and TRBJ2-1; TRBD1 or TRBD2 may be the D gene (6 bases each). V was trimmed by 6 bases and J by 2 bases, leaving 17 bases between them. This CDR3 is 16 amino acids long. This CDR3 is CASRGRGAIPYNEQFF. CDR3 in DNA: TGTGCCAGCAGAGGTAGGGGGGCCATCCCCTACAATGAGCAGTTCTTC.

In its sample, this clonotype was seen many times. The CDR3 sequence is CASSSGRATDTQYF. CDR3 bases: TGTGCCAGCAGCTCAGGCAGGGCCACAGATACGCAGTATTTT. V and J are TRBV7-9 and TRBJ2-3; TRBD1 might be the D (5 bases). This CDR3 is built from 14 residues. With 4 bases removed from V and 2 bases from J, the gap between germline ends came to 10 bases. Per germline, CDR1 SEHNR and CDR2 FQNEAQ (reference sequence).